This T cell receptor beta chain derives from a study of cytomegalovirus exposure and HLA in healthy donors. Trimming left V 6 bases short and J 1 base short, with 6 bases between. In germline, CDR1 is MNHEY, CDR2 SMNVEV (reference sequence). The CDR3 runs to 13 residues. Primers for the PCR totalled 60 Vbeta and 13 Jbeta. The table came from immunoSEQ multiplex PCR; TCRdb's copy has only in-frame clones and leaves some out. The data contain around 150,000 clones, about 80% of them seen just once; the ten biggest clones take up approximately 1.4%. General study results and limits: Within the data, a cluster of highly shared sequence variants was likely a sequencing artifact.

Note on this clone: Its target is unknown.

Sequencing input: PBMCs. The origin of this receptor is a girl aged 5 to 17 in good health and CMV-seropositive. This chain connects TRBV27 to TRBJ2-2; D unclear. CDR3 sequence: CASRLKNTGELFF. CDR3 in DNA: TGTGCCAGCAGACTTAAGAACACCGGGGAGCTGTTTTTT.